This T cell receptor beta chain was sequenced during a study of CD8 T cells in Susac syndrome. The CDR3 is made up of 14 amino acids. Germline-derived CDR1 and CDR2 are SQVTM and ANQGSEA. V gave up 4 bases and J gave up 8 bases; unmatched junction bases: 5. Random-hexamer reverse transcription was applied to 0.5 to 1 ug RNA. TCRdb reanalysed the immunoSEQ multiplex PCR reads using MiXCR and keeps one entry per CDR3 protein. Of approximately 130,000 distinct CDR3 sequences in the sample, under 95% are singletons; the top ten hold about 0.23%. Sequenced input: CD8+ T cells from PBMCs. This rearrangement joins TRBV29-1 to TRBJ2-1; 13 bases are a match to TRBD2. This receptor was obtained from a human donor with multiple sclerosis. The CDR3 reads CSVAGLAGVYEQFF. The DNA of the CDR3 is TGCAGCGTTGCCGGACTAGCGGGAGTATATGAGCAGTTCTTC.